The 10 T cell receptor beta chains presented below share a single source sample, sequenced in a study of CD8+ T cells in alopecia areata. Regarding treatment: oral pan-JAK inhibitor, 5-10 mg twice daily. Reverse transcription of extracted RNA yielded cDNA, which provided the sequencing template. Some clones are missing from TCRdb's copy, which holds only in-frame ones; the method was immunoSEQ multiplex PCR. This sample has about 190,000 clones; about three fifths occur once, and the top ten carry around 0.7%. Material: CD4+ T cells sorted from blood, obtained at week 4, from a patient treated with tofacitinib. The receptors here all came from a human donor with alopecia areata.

CDR3 sequence reads: CASSLDTGRGTQYF. The CDR3 DNA follows: TGTGCCAGCAGCTTGGATACAGGAAGGGGGACCCAGTACTTC. The chain recombines TRBV5-6 with TRBJ2-5; D is possibly TRBD1 (5 bases). V was clipped by 0 bases and J by 7 bases, with 13 bases between them. Per germline, CDR1 SGHDT and CDR2 YYEEEE. The CDR3 covers 14 residues.

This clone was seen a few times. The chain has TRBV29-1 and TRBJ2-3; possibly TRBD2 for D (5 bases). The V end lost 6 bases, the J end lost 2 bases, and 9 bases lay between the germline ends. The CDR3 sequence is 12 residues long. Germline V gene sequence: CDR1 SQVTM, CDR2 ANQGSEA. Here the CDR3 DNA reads TGCAGCGTCGGGCGGGTCACAGATACGCAGTATTTT. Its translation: CSVGRVTDTQYF.

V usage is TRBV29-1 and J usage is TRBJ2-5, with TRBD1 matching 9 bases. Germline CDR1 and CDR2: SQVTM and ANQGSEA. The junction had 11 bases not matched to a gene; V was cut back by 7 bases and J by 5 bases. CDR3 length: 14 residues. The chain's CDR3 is CSAGTGQGGETQYF. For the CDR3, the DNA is TGCAGCGCGGGGACGGGACAGGGCGGGGAGACCCAGTACTTC.

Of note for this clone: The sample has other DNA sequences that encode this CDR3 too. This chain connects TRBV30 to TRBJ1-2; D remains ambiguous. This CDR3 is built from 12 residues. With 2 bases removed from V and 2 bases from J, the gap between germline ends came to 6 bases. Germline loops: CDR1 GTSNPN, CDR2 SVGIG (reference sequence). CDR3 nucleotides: TGTGCCTGGAGTCGAGGGAACTATGGCTACACCTTC. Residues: CAWSRGNYGYTF.

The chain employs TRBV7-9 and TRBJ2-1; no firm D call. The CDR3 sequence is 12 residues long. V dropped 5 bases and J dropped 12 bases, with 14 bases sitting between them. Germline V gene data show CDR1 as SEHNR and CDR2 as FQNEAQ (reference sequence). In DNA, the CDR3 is TGTGCCAGCAGCGCCCGAGAGGAAGGGCAGTTCTTC. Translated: CASSAREEGQFF.

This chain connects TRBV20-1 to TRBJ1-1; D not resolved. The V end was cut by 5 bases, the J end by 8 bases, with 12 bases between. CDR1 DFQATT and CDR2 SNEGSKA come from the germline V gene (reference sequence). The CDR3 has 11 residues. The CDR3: CSAVRELEAFF. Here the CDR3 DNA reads TGCAGTGCTGTGAGGGAGCTCGAAGCTTTCTTT.

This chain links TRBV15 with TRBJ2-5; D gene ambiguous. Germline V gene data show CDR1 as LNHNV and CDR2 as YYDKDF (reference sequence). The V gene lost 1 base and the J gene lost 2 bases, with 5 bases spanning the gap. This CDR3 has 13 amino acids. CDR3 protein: CATSRVDQETQYF. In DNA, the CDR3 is TGTGCCACCAGCAGAGTAGATCAAGAGACCCAGTACTTC.

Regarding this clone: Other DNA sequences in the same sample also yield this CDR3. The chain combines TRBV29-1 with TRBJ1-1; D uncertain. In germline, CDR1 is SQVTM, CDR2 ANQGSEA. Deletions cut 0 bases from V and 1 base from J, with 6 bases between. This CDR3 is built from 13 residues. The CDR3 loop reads CSVEDRWNTEAFF. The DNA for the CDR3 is TGCAGCGTTGAAGATCGGTGGAACACTGAAGCTTTCTTT.

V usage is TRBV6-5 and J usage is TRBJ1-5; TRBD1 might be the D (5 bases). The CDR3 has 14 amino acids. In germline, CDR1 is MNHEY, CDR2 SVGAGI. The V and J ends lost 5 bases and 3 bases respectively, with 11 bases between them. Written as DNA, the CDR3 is TGTGCCAGCAGTAGAGACAGACTCAATCAGCCCCAGCATTTT. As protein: CASSRDRLNQPQHF.

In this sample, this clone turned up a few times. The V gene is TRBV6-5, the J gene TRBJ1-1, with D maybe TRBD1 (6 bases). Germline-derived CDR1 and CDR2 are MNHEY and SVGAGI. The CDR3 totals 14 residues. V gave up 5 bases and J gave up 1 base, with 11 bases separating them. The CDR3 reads CASSQARGNTEAFF. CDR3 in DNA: TGTGCCAGCAGTCAAGCCAGGGGGAACACTGAAGCTTTCTTT.